Given below is one T cell receptor beta chain in context. Its specificity is unknown. 5'RACE, which relied on constant-segment primers, yielded TCR alpha and TCR beta cDNA libraries carrying sample barcodes and UMIs. One entry per CDR3 protein results from TCRdb running MiXCR on the 5' RACE reads. The sample records more than 250,000 distinct CDR3 sequences, roughly 18% being singletons. The source of the sample is a study of T-cell memory formation after mild COVID-19. Whole-study findings and limits: Mainly in CM and EM were contracting CD4+ clones; CD8+ were in EMRA. The pre-infection memory compartment contained some responding clones, suggesting cross-reactive memory joined. Clones that contracted from day 15 to 85 were balanced CD4/CD8, while later expanders leaned CD4+.

The germline CDR1 and CDR2 sequences are SGHVS and FNYEAQ. V trimming: 5 bases; J trimming: 10 bases; junction bases outside the gene matches: 12. The CDR3 is 16 amino acids. This receptor was taken from a man aged 18 to 29 who had mild COVID-19 (a few samples of this study predate the infection). Cell type and time point are not known. Sequenced input: PBMCs or a T cell subset sorted from them (not recorded which). This chain links TRBV7-6 with TRBJ2-1, with TRBD1 matching 12 bases. The CDR3 nucleotides are TGTGCCAGCAGCCCGCAGGCCGGGACAGGGGGCAAAGAGCAGTTCTTC. Translated, it gives CASSPQAGTGGKEQFF.